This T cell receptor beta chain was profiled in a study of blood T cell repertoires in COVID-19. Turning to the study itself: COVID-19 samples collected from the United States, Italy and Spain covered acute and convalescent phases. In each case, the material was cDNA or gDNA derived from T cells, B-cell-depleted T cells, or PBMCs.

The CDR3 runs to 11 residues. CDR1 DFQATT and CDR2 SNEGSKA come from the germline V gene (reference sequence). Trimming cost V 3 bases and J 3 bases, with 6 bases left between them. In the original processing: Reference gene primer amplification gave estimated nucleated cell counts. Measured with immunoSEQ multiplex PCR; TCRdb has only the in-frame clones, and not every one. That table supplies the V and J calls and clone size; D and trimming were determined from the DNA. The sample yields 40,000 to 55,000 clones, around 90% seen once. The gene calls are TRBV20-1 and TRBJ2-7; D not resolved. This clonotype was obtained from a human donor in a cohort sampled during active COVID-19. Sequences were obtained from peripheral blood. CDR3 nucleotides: TGCAGTGCTAGGCTAGGCTACGAGCAGTACTTC. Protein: CSARLGYEQYF.